This T cell receptor beta chain was identified in a study of shared clonotypes between healthy human individuals (dated by TCRdb to 2018 to 2020). Study-wide context: Two women and a few men aged 18 to 49 years were included in the cohort. For each donor, CD4 naive and CD4 memory were each run on three plates, CD8 naive on two plates, and CD8 memory on one plate. To estimate repertoire size and how much clonotypes are shared between individuals, the study performed deep sequencing of blood TCR repertoires from a handful of healthy adults. To increase sequencing depth and limit assay-specific biases, different laboratories used diverse techniques to prepare libraries and sequence TCR repertoires. Each donor's leukapheresis produced roughly between roughly 0.85 and 10 billion PBMCs.

Findings and caveats that apply to the study as a whole: Sharing across several donors was observed for about 4.8% of naive CD4, about 4% of naive CD8, over 2% of memory CD4, and over 0.3% of memory CD8 clonotypes. Compared with non-shared clonotypes, the clonotypes found in all four sorted-subset donors had higher generation probabilities. Based on pairwise subsampling, the degree of clonotype sharing among donors was expected to be affected by sequencing depth. Rarefaction of sorted-subset datasets indicated incomplete sequencing despite the large sequencing depth. Naive subsets generally had larger estimated clonotype richness than memory subsets did. Sampling was limited to blood, and TCR repertoires in tissue likely differ from TCR repertoires in blood. The small number of donors limited the genetic and exposure-history diversity represented.

The donors were healthy, HIV-negative adults who had no recently reported acute infections or vaccinations. Every donor was a Caucasian adult residing in Nashville, Tennessee, USA. CD4+ T cells were enriched by magnetic negative selection, after which naive cells were positively selected on CD45RA and the negative fraction was taken as the memory subset. After blood collection by leukapheresis, PBMCs were isolated using Ficoll-Histopaque density gradient centrifugation and then cryopreserved in the vapor phase of liquid nitrogen. Analytical flow cytometry was used to check the purity and quantity of each magnetically sorted T cell population. Each sorted fraction had its genomic DNA isolated and then quantified by UV absorbance on a Nanodrop 2000c. TCR CDR3 regions were amplified from genomic DNA by multiplex PCR using the deep immunoSEQ assay. Extracted genomic DNA from each cell subset was distributed evenly across all wells of several immunoSEQ 96-well plates, and each plate was treated as a replicate. For sorted subsets, about 200 ng genomic DNA, equal to 30,000 or so T cell genomes, was loaded into each replicate PCR. Purified libraries were quantified with a Qubit 3.0 fluorometer, sized on a Bioanalyzer 2100, and re-quantified with the KAPA Library Quantification kit. Every immunoSEQ 96-well plate was sequenced on a separate single-read 150-cycle Illumina NextSeq 550 flow cell. In the paper's pipeline: The immunoSEQ output contained only junctional sequences without quality scores, so filtering could not match that applied to full-length reads. To assign V/J genes and CDR3, sequences were annotated using PyIR, a Python wrapper for IgBLAST v1.9, with IMGT germline references. Any read was removed if the V/J assignment was weak (E-value above 1e-6), the CDR3 was missing, or the read contained stop codons, out-of-frame junctions, or ambiguous translated residues. A V3J clonotype was defined by an identical inferred V gene, J gene, and CDR3 amino acid sequence. The percentage overlap between two repertoires was calculated by dividing the number of shared unique clonotypes by the size of the smaller repertoire. Repertoire richness was assessed with RTK rarefaction, the Chao1 estimator, and Recon v2.1 estimates of unobserved clonotypes. For all TCRbeta clonotypes obtained by the gDNA method from a handful of donors, generation probabilities were computed with OLGA. TCRdb took this table from immuneACCESS and kept in-frame rearrangements with V and J called. Such tables lack part of the clones; where checked against another copy, unresolved V genes explain under half of the gap, and the rest is unexplained. V and J calls and clone size are copied from that table; D and trimming were computed from the DNA. The sample table records about 1 million clones; 65% to 75% of these occur just once. The ten most abundant clones make up roughly 1.5% of the sample.

With respect to this clone: Its specific antigen is unknown. Base-call qualities are not available, and no considerably larger clone is one nucleotide away.

There are 15 amino acids in the CDR3, from cysteine to phenylalanine inclusive. The entry retains the CDR3 DNA only, 45 bases that are in frame from base 1. CDR1 and CDR2 are drawn from the germline V gene (reference sequence): SEHNR, FQNEAQ. The junction carries 11 bases between V and J, which are trimmed by 1 base and 2 bases respectively. In this chain, TRBV7-9 is recombined with TRBJ2-5, and TRBD1 may be the D gene, going by 6 matching bases. Input material: memory CD4+ T cells sorted from blood. Per the publication, the cell subset or site label means: CD45RA-negative fraction. The origin of this receptor is a young man in good health. CDR3 loop: CASSLDGGLQETQYF. In nucleotide form, the sequence is TGTGCCAGCAGCTTAGATGGGGGCTTACAAGAGACCCAGTACTTC.